This T cell receptor (beta chain) was identified during a study of cytomegalovirus exposure and HLA in healthy donors. Study results and limitations: According to the study, about 180 TCR beta chains were cytomegalovirus-associated. In terms of immune exposure information, only CMV serostatus was available.

The CDR3 contains 20 residues. Germline assignment: CDR1 LNHDA and CDR2 SQIVND (reference sequence). The V segment lost 5 bases and the J segment 0 bases; nucleotides outside the gene matches: 13. The sample holds one count of this clone. As yet, its antigen is unknown. The PCR was carried out with 60 Vbeta primers and 13 Jbeta primers. Produced via immunoSEQ multiplex PCR; TCRdb's table is partial and in-frame only. The table includes over 150,000 clones, 81% detected once. V usage is TRBV19 and J usage is TRBJ2-3; 14 nucleotides line up with TRBD2. What was sequenced was PBMCs. This TCR was sampled from a woman in her 30s in good health and CMV-seronegative. CDR3 sequence reads: CASSSGGLAGVRISTDTQYF. CDR3 DNA sequence: TGTGCCAGTAGTTCCGGGGGACTAGCGGGAGTCAGGATCAGCACAGATACGCAGTATTTT.